The subject of this entry is one TCR beta chain. There are a few counts of this clonotype. No cognate antigen has been identified for it. One end of the junction does not line up with germline, which may come from a read error. The CDR3 sequence holds 13 residues, the cysteine and phenylalanine included. The retained sequence is limited to the CDR3, 39 bases, with the frame set at the first base. According to the germline V gene (reference sequence), CDR1 reads SEHNR and CDR2 reads FQNEAQ. The record originates from a study of blood T cells in healthy people across ages (dated by TCRdb to the mid-2010s). Regarding the complete study: In model experiments, template switching captured roughly one uniquely barcoded TCR beta cDNA molecule for every two T cells. Using deep sequencing normalized with unique cDNA molecular identifiers, the study measured how TCR beta repertoire diversity changes with age. The donors were divided into four age groups: young (average approximately 17 years), middle-aged (about 40), aged (62) and long-lived (roughly 82). To avoid experimental bias, donors of different ages were randomly spread across the sequencing lanes. For two donors (one aged 18 to 30 and one aged 80 or older), the study analyzed two additional independent replicas of 1 million unique cDNA reads from the same blood draw. What the research found in general, with its limitations: Donor CMV infection status was unknown, potentially confounding age-related changes in expanded clonotypes. Estimates of total diversity based on one million sequenced T cells were regarded as lower bounds and as underestimates. As age increased, observed TCR beta diversity per million T cells dropped in a roughly linear way, and a significant reduction was already evident by age around 41. Observed TCR beta diversity correlated strongly with the percentage of naive T cells measured by flow cytometry. Since profiling was done on bulk unsorted PBMCs, naive and antigen-experienced compartments could not be conclusively compared. The long-lived group showed more naive CD4+ T cells, fewer expanded clones and increased TCR diversity than the aged group, suggesting age selection.

The library relied on 5' RACE. The sequencer was an Illumina HiSeq 2500. A second PCR of roughly 6 to 11 cycles was performed with a sample-barcoded 5' primer and a J-beta primer mix. Each TCR beta cDNA molecule received a unique molecular identifier from a template-switch 5' adaptor carrying 12 random nucleotides. Each sample yielded at least 3 million CDR3-containing paired-end reads. The Mint cDNA synthesis kit, primed by a TRBC-specific oligonucleotide, was used to synthesize first-strand cDNA from all RNA. Following uracil-DNA glycosylase treatment, all cDNA underwent a first 18-cycle PCR with the universal primers M1SS and BC2_uni_R. In the original analysis: For normalization, 1 million high-quality reads were randomly selected from each sample, with every read carrying a distinct molecular identifier. Reads with shared molecular identifiers were discarded instead of being binned into consensus sequences. MiTCR, set to a Q25 quality threshold and the strictest error-elimination algorithm, was used for CDR3 identification, clonotype clustering and error correction. A nonparametric unseen species model with Euler transformation was used to estimate a lower bound on total TCR beta diversity. TCRdb reran the public reads through fastp at Q25 and MiXCR, keeping productive beta chains. When rows share a CDR3 protein, they turn into one entry using the most common DNA and genes. The authors' filters were not applied to this entry. Recorded for this sample are roughly 1,300,000 distinct CDR3 sequences; roughly 64% of them occurred a single time. The top ten constitute 6.5% to 8% of the sample.

Donors were roughly 40 systemically healthy Caucasian individuals from Russia aged roughly 6 to 90 years. Each donor gave about 10 milliliters of peripheral blood, drawn into EDTA-treated Vacutainer tubes. Ficoll-Paque density-gradient centrifugation was used to isolate PBMCs, with at least 6 million obtained per sample. Total RNA was extracted from PBMCs with Trizol reagent, with at least 6 micrograms obtained per sample. The percentages of naive CD45RAhigh/CD27high T cells were determined by flow cytometry on a PBMC aliquot from every donor. The source is a man aged 18 to 29 in good health. The receptor chain draws on TRBV7-9 and TRBJ2-1; the D segment could be TRBD1, given 6 matching bases. The sample comprised blood. The bases are TGTGCCAGCAGAAAGGGGGTCCACAATGAGCAGTTCTTT. This codes for CASRKGVHNEQFF. This CDR3, with the reference TRBV7-9 and TRBJ2-1 proteins standing in past its ends, gives the full variable domain DTGVSQNPRHKITKRGQNVTFRCDPISEHNRLYWYRQTLGQGPEFLTYFQNEAQLEKSRLLSDRFSAERPKGSFSTLEIQRTEQGDSAMYLCASRKGVHNEQFFGPGTRLTVL.